These 17 T cell receptor beta chains share one sample of origin, sequenced in a study of T cell repertoires in cytomegalovirus infection. TCRdb reanalysed the reads using MiXCR and keeps one entry per CDR3 protein. Here the sample spans approximately 170,000 distinct CDR3 sequences, around an eighth being singletons. The sequenced sample consisted of PBMCs. The receptors derive from a human donor in good health (CMV status not recorded). Some clones in this sample may be carry-over from other donors' samples.

This clonotype has at least ten counts. This chain connects TRBV20-1 to TRBJ2-7, with D perhaps TRBD1 (5 bases). This CDR3 is built from 13 residues. The germline V gene encodes CDR1 DFQATT and CDR2 SNEGSKA (reference sequence). The V end was cut by 3 bases, the J end by 0 bases, with 9 bases between. This chain's CDR3 is CSARTVSSYEQYF. CDR3 DNA: TGCAGTGCTAGGACAGTTAGCTCCTACGAGCAGTACTTC.

This chain links TRBV20-1 with TRBJ1-1; D perhaps matches TRBD1 (6 bases). Germline CDR1 and CDR2: DFQATT and SNEGSKA (reference sequence). The CDR3 runs 11 residues. The V end lost 6 bases, the J end lost 7 bases, and 12 bases lay between the germline ends. The CDR3 DNA sequence: TGCAGTGCCCGGACAGTACTTGAAGCTTTCTTT. This gives the protein CSARTVLEAFF.

In its sample, this clonotype was seen many times. Here the CDR3 reads CASSLGRDTQYF. The CDR3 DNA follows: TGTGCCAGCAGCTTAGGAAGGGATACGCAGTATTTT. This rearrangement joins TRBV7-2 to TRBJ2-3; D gene ambiguous. Trimming left V 1 base short and J 6 bases short, with 5 bases between. The CDR3 is 12 residues long. Germline-derived CDR1 and CDR2 are SGHTA and FQGNSA.

In its sample, this clonotype was seen a few times. The chain uses TRBV29-1 and TRBJ1-2, with TRBD1 identical over 7 bases. After removal of 6 bases from V and 4 bases from J, the junction contained 8 bases not matched to a gene. The CDR3 sequence is 13 residues long. Germline loops: CDR1 SQVTM, CDR2 ANQGSEA. The CDR3 DNA follows: TGCAGCGTGGGGGACAGCGGAACCTATGGCTACACCTTC. Residues: CSVGDSGTYGYTF.

This clonotype has ten or more counts. This chain connects TRBV10-3 to TRBJ2-7, with 9 nucleotides matching TRBD2. The V gene end was trimmed by 10 bases and the J gene end by 5 bases; junction bases not matched to a gene: 9. In germline, CDR1 is ENHRY, CDR2 SYGVKD. The CDR3 is 13 amino acids. CDR3 DNA sequence: TGTGCCACCGAGCGGGAGGATCTTGACGAGCAGTACTTC. It is translated as CATEREDLDEQYF.

V usage is TRBV11-2 and J usage is TRBJ1-2; the D gene is possibly TRBD1 (5 bases). Germline V gene data show CDR1 as SGHAT and CDR2 as FQNNGV. The germline V and J ends were trimmed by 5 bases and 8 bases, with 12 bases remaining between them. The CDR3 length is 12 residues. CDR3 in amino acids: CASSRDLSGYTF. The CDR3 region has the DNA TGTGCCAGCAGCCGGGACCTAAGCGGCTACACCTTC. Variable domain in full (rest from reference TRBV11-2 and TRBJ1-2): EAGVAQSPRYKIIEKRQSVAFWCNPISGHATLYWYQQILGQGPKLLIQFQNNGVVDDSQLPKDRFSAERLKGVDSTLKIQPAKLEDSAVYLCASSRDLSGYTFGSGTRLTVV.

This clonotype was detected many times. The CDR3 coding sequence is TGTGCCAGCAGCCGACAGGGTGGCGGTCAGCCCCAGCATTTT. It translates to CASSRQGGGQPQHF. The rearrangement uses TRBV7-6 and TRBJ1-5; TRBD1 matches 7 bases. The CDR3 has 14 residues. V gave up 5 bases and J gave up 6 bases; unmatched junction bases: 7. In germline, CDR1 is SGHVS, CDR2 FNYEAQ. Combining the CDR3 with reference TRBV7-6 and TRBJ1-5 gives the whole variable domain GAGVSQSPRYKVTKRGQDVALRCDPISGHVSLYWYRQALGQGPEFLTYFNYEAQQDKSGLPNDRFSAERPEGSISTLTIQRTEQRDSAMYRCASSRQGGGQPQHFGDGTRLSIL.

This clonotype was detected only once. This chain joins TRBV15 and TRBJ1-5; 7 bases map to TRBD1. With 1 base clipped from V and 1 base from J, the junction kept 7 bases outside the gene matches. The germline V gene encodes CDR1 LNHNV and CDR2 YYDKDF (reference sequence). The CDR3 runs 17 residues. The CDR3: CATSRGPTGVSNQPQHF. The CDR3 bases are TGTGCCACCAGCAGAGGCCCAACAGGGGTCAGCAATCAGCCCCAGCATTTT.

With respect to this clonotype: A read error may explain this, as a much larger clone is one base away. The J gene is TRBJ2-2, the V gene TRBV7-3, with no clear D. CDR3 size: 12 residues. The germline V gene encodes CDR1 SGHTA and CDR2 FQGTGA. This CDR3 reads CANSLPAGELFF. In DNA, the CDR3 is TGTGCCAACAGCTTACCCGCGGGGGAGCTGTTTTTT.

The table lists this clonotype with a few counts. The V call is TRBV10-3, the J call TRBJ2-2; 10 bases line up with TRBD2. The CDR3 extends over 15 amino acids. Germline trimming cut 7 bases from V and 3 bases from J; bases unmatched to any gene: 5. Germline values: CDR1 ENHRY, CDR2 SYGVKD. The CDR3 spells CAIKAGGPDTGELFF. The CDR3 nucleotides are TGTGCCATCAAAGCGGGAGGGCCCGACACCGGGGAGCTGTTTTTT.

This clonotype appeared many times. This rearrangement joins TRBV12-3 or TRBV12-4 to TRBJ1-1; weak D call: TRBD1 (6 bases). This CDR3 spans 15 amino acids. V lost 5 bases, J lost 4 bases, and 17 bases lay in between. CDR3 loop: CASSPITGLGTEAFF. CDR3 in DNA: TGTGCCAGCAGTCCAATAACAGGGTTGGGCACTGAAGCTTTCTTT.

About this clonotype itself: The junction differs from germline at one of its ends, possibly a read error. The V gene is TRBV11-2, the J gene TRBJ1-1, with D uncertain. Germline values: CDR1 SGHAT, CDR2 FQNNGV. There are 13 residues in the CDR3. CDR3 sequence (DNA): TGTGCCTGCAGCTTAGTAGGGAACACTGAAGCTTTCTTT. This sequence encodes CACSLVGNTEAFF.

This clonotype was picked up many times. The chain combines TRBV7-4 with TRBJ1-1, with a possible D match to TRBD1 (5 bases). Germline V CDR1 and CDR2: SGHVT, SQSDAQ. CDR3 length: 16 residues. V lost 2 bases and J lost 3, with 16 bases in between. The CDR3 protein is CASSLRRGREDTEAFF. The CDR3 bases are TGTGCCAGCAGCTTACGCCGGGGCAGGGAGGACACTGAAGCTTTCTTT.

There are many counts of this clonotype. The gene calls are TRBV6-2 or TRBV6-3 and TRBJ1-5; weak D call: TRBD1 (5 bases). Deletions cut 6 bases from V and 2 bases from J, with 8 bases between. CDR3 length: 13 amino acids. CDR1 and CDR2 from the germline V gene are MNHEY and SVGEGT. The CDR3 nucleotides read TGTGCCAGCAGCGACAGCCGCAATCAGCCCCAGCATTTT. Its translation is CASSDSRNQPQHF.

A few counts support this clonotype. The CDR3 coding sequence is TGTGCCAGCACCTCTGGGCAGATAAGCACAGATACGCAGTATTTT. This gives the protein CASTSGQISTDTQYF. V and J are TRBV6-1 and TRBJ2-3; D gene unclear. This CDR3 is built from 15 residues. With 7 bases removed from V and 0 bases from J, the gap between germline ends came to 14 bases. The V gene's germline CDR1 is MNHNS and CDR2 SASEGT.

This clonotype was counted only a few times. This chain connects TRBV7-4 to TRBJ2-7; 9 bases fit TRBD1. J gave up 5 bases and V 2 bases, and 10 bases lay outside the gene matches. This CDR3 has 16 amino acids. CDR1 and CDR2 (germline): SGHVT, SQSDAQ. The CDR3 DNA reads as TGTGCCAGCAGCTTACGCCGGGGACAGGGCCGACACGAGCAGTACTTC. Translating gives CASSLRRGQGRHEQYF.

This clonotype was picked up a small number of times. The chain recombines TRBV7-9 with TRBJ2-1; 7 bases line up with TRBD2. Germline CDR1 reads SEHNR; CDR2 reads FQNEAQ (reference sequence). The V segment lost 1 base and the J segment 7 bases; nucleotides outside the gene matches: 10. The CDR3 is 16 residues long. DNA for the CDR3: TGTGCCAGCAGCTTAGACGGGGGGATATTGAGTAATGAGCAGTTCTTC. Its protein is CASSLDGGILSNEQFF.